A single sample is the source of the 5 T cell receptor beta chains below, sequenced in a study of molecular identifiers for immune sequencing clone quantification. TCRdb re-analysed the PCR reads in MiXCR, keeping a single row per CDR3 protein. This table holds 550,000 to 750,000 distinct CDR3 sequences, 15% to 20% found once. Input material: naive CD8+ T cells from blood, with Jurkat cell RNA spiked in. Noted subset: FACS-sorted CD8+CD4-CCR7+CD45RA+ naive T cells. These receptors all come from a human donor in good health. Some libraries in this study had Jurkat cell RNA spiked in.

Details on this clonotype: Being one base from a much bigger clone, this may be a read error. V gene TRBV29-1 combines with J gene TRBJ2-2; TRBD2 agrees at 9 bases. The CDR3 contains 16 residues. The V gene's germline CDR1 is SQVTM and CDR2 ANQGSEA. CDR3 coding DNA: TGCAGCATTGACTCTAGCGGGGTAGCGAACACCGGGGAGCTGTTTTTT. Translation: CSIDSSGVANTGELFF.

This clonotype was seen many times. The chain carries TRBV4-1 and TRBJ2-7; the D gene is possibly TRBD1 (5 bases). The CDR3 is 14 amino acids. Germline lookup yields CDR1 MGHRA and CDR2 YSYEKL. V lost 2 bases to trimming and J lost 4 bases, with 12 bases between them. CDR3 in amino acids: CASSQSEGAYEQYF. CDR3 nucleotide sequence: TGCGCCAGCAGCCAATCCGAAGGGGCGTACGAGCAGTACTTC.

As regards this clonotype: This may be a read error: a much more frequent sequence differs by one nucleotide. CDR3 sequence reads: CASSIVDGNTEAFF. As DNA, the CDR3 is TGTGCCAGCAGCATAGTGGACGGTAACACTGAAGCTTTCTTT. The chain has TRBV7-9 and TRBJ1-1; D not resolved. Germline values: CDR1 SEHNR, CDR2 FQNEAQ (reference sequence). V was cut by 5 bases and J by 2 bases, with 12 bases left in between. The CDR3 is 14 residues long.

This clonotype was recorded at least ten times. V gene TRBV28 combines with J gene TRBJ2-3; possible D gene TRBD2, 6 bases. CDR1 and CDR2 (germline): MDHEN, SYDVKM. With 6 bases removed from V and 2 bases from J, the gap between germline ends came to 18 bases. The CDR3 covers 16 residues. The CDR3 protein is CASSNSGPVHTDTQYF. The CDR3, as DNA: TGTGCCAGCAGCAATAGCGGCCCAGTACACACAGATACGCAGTATTTT.

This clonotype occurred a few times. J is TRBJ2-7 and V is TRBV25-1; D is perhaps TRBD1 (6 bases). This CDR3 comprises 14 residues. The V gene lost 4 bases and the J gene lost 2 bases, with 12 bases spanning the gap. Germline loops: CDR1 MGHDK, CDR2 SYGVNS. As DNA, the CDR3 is TGTGCCAGCAGTGGAGGGGACATCCCCTACGAGCAGTACTTC. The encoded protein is CASSGGDIPYEQYF.